This T cell receptor beta chain was identified during a study of T cell responses to AZD1222 COVID-19 vaccine. Germline V gives CDR1 SGHAT, CDR2 FQNNGV. The CDR3 is 14 amino acids. V was trimmed by 0 bases and J by 4 bases, leaving 9 bases between them. Findings of the study overall: Variant regions that are unmutated are reportedly the target of nearly half of spike-specific TCRs. The donor group comprised mostly white British people and more females; the analysis possibly underestimated clonal diversity. Across the whole spike, CD4 TCRs peaked at regions 160-218 and 743-854.

Using immunoSEQ multiplex PCR, the repertoire was profiled, and TCRdb retains in-frame clones only, with some absent. The sample lists 100,000 to 120,000 clones; around 87% were seen once. This clone was seen more than once but under ten times. The antigen remains undetermined. The chain uses TRBV11-2 and TRBJ2-5; a possible D gene is TRBD2 (6 bases). This clonotype was obtained from an adult in good health. Sequenced here: peripheral blood, sampled on day 0 of AZD1222 vaccination. This CDR3 reads CASSLEGTGETQYF. CDR3 sequence (DNA): TGTGCCAGCAGCTTAGAAGGGACTGGAGAGACCCAGTACTTC.